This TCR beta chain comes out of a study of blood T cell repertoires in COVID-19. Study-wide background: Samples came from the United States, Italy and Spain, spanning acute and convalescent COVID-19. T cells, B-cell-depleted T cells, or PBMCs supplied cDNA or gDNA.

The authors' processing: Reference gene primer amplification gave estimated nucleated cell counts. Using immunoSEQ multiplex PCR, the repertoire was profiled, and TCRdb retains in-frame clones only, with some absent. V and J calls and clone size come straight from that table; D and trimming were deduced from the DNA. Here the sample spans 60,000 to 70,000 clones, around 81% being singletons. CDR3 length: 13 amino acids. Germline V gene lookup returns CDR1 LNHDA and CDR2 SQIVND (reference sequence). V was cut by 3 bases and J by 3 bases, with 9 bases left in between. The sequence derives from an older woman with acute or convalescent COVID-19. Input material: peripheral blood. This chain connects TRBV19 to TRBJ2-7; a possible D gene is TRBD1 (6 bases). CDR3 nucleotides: TGTGCCAGTAGTATCCGACAGGACTACGAGCAGTACTTC. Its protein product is CASSIRQDYEQYF.